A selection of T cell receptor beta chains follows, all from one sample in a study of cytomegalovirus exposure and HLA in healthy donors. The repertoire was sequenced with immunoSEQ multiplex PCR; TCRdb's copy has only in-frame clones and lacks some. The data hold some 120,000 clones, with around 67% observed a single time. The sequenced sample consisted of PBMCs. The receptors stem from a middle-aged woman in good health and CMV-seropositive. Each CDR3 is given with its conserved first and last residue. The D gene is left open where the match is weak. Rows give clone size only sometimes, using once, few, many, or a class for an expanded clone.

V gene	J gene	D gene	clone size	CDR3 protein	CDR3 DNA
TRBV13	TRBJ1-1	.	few	CASSLSDWNTEAFF	TGTGCCAGCAGCTTATCCGACTGGAACACTGAAGCTTTCTTT
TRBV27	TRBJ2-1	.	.	CASSLTAGPEFF	TGTGCCAGCAGTCTCACCGCGGGACCCGAGTTCTTC
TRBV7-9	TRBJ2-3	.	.	CASRNITDTQYF	TGTGCCAGCAGAAACATCACAGATACGCAGTATTTT
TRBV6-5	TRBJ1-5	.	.	CASSPLGSNQPQHF	TGTGCCAGCAGCCCCCTAGGTAGCAATCAGCCCCAGCATTTT
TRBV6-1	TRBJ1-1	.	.	CASRQSINTEAFF	TGTGCCAGCAGACAATCAATTAACACTGAAGCTTTCTTT
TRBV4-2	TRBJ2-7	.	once	CASSRLDNEQYF	TGTGCCAGCAGCCGGTTAGATAACGAGCAGTACTTC
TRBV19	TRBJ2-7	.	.	CATESGDSVDEQYF	TGTGCCACCGAATCAGGGGATTCGGTTGACGAGCAGTACTTC
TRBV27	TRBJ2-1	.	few	CASSFSGYNEQFF	TGTGCCAGCAGTTTTTCGGGGTACAATGAGCAGTTCTTC
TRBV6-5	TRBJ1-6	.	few	CASRLQGPYNSPLHF	TGTGCCAGCAGGCTACAGGGTCCCTATAATTCACCCCTCCACTTT
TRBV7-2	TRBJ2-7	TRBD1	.	CASSLEPGQRYEQYF	TGTGCCAGCAGCTTAGAACCGGGACAGAGATACGAGCAGTACTTC
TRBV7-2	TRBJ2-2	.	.	CASSLRDYTGELFF	TGTGCCAGCAGCTTACGGGATTACACCGGGGAGCTGTTTTTT
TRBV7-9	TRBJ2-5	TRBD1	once	CSSSLARDRGRETQYF	TGTTCCAGCAGCTTAGCCCGGGACAGGGGGCGGGAGACCCAGTACTTC
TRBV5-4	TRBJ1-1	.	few	CASSRQGNTEAFF	TGTGCCAGCAGCCGTCAGGGGAACACTGAAGCTTTCTTT
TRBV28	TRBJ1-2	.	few	CASSFQGDGYTF	TGTGCCAGCAGTTTCCAGGGCGATGGCTACACCTTC
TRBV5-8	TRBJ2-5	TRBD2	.	CASNLGLAGGETQYF	TGTGCCAGCAACCTGGGACTAGCGGGAGGAGAGACCCAGTACTTC
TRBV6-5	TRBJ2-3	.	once	CASSRGRTDTQYF	TGTGCCAGCAGCAGGGGCCGGACAGATACGCAGTATTTT
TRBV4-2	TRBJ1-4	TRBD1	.	CASSHAKGQGNEKLFF	TGTGCCAGCAGCCACGCTAAGGGACAGGGCAATGAAAAACTGTTTTTT
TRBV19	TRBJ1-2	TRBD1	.	CASSIGDRVWTF	TGTGCCAGTAGTATAGGTGACAGGGTCTGGACCTTC
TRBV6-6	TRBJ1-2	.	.	CASSLGGGDYGYTF	TGTGCCAGCAGTCTCGGAGGGGGGGACTATGGCTACACCTTC
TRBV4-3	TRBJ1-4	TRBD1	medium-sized	CASSPGTGENEKLFF	TGCGCCAGCAGCCCGGGGACAGGGGAGAATGAAAAACTGTTTTTT
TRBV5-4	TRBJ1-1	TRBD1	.	CASSSGQGNTEAFF	TGTGCCAGCAGCTCCGGACAGGGGAACACTGAAGCTTTCTTT
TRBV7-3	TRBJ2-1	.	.	CASSRLAVNEQFF	TGTGCCAGCAGCCGTCTGGCGGTCAATGAGCAGTTCTTC
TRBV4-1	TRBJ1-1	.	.	CASSQGADEAFF	TGCGCCAGCAGCCAAGGGGCTGATGAAGCTTTCTTT
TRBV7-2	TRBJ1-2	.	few	CASSLGGNFGYTF	TGTGCCAGCAGCTTAGGGGGCAATTTCGGCTACACCTTC